This TCR beta chain was observed in a study of siplizumab effects on memory and regulatory T cells. Some clones are missing from TCRdb's copy, which holds only in-frame ones; the method was immunoSEQ multiplex PCR. The sample has about 110,000 clones; roughly 94% are singletons. There are 14 residues in the CDR3. The V end lost 0 bases, the J end lost 5 bases, and 8 bases lay between the germline ends. The germline gives CDR1 MNHEY, CDR2 SVGAGI. Sequencing was carried out using Tregs sorted from blood. This receptor was identified in a human donor in good health. The chain uses TRBV6-5 and TRBJ1-5; D remains unclear. The CDR3 DNA sequence: TGTGCCAGCAGTTACTCAGGACGATATCAGCCCCAGCATTTT. Translation gives CASSYSGRYQPQHF.